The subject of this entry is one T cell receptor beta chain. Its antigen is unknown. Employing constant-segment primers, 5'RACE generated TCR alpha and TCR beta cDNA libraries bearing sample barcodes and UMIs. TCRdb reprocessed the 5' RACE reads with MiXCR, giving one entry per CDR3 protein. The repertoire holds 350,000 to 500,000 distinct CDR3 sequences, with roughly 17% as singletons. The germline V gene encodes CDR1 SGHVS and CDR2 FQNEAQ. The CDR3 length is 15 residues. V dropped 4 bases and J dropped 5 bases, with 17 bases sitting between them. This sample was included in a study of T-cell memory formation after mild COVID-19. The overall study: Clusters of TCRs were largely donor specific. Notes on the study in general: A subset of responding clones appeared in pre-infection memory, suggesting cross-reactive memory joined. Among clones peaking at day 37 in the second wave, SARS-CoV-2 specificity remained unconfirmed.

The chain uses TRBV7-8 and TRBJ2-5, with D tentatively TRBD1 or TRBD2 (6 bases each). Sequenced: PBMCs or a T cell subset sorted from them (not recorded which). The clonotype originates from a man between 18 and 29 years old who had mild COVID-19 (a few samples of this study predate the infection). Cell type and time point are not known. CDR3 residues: CASSSGGPTQETQYF. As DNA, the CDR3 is TGTGCCAGCAGCTCCGGGGGCCCAACTCAGGAGACCCAGTACTTC. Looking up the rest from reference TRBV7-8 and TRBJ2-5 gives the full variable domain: GAGVSQSPRYKVAKRGQDVALRCDPISGHVSLFWYQQALGQGPEFLTYFQNEAQLDKSGLPSDRFFAERPEGSVSTLKIQRTQQEDSAVYLCASSSGGPTQETQYFGPGTRLLVL.